Shown below are 27 T cell receptor beta chains from a single sample sequenced in a study of blood T cells in healthy people across ages. PCR was performed a second time for roughly 6 to 12 cycles using a sample-barcoded 5' primer and a J-beta primer mix. TCRdb fed the 5' RACE reads into MiXCR, producing one record per CDR3 protein. The top ten hold approximately 7.9% of the sample, which has 1.2 million to 1.5 million distinct CDR3 sequences, approximately 38% seen once. The sample consisted of blood. The receptors originated from a woman younger than 30 in good health.

This clonotype was detected only a few times. V usage is TRBV27 and J usage is TRBJ2-1, with 8 bases lining up with TRBD1. Germline V gene sequence: CDR1 MNHEY, CDR2 SMNVEV (reference sequence). The V segment lost 5 bases and the J segment 4 bases; nucleotides outside the gene matches: 7. The length of the CDR3 is 15 residues. The DNA of the CDR3 is TGTGCCAGCAGTGAAGACAGGGGCGAATACAATGAGCAGTTCTTC. It translates to CASSEDRGEYNEQFF.

This clonotype was picked up many times. This chain links TRBV28 with TRBJ1-1, with unresolved D. The CDR3 has 13 residues. Germline CDR1 is MDHEN and CDR2 is SYDVKM. The germline V and J ends were trimmed by 5 bases and 1 base, with 8 bases remaining between them. For the CDR3, the DNA is TGTGCCAGCAGTCCTACAGAGAACACTGAAGCTTTCTTT. This codes for CASSPTENTEAFF.

The V call is TRBV21-1, the J call TRBJ1-2; the listed D gene, TRBD1, was not tested against the DNA. TRBV21-1 is noted as a pseudogene. The CDR3 sequence is 19 residues long. CDR3 in DNA: TGTGCCAGCAGCAGCCCCGGAGGGGGCGCATTTACCTCTAACTATGGCTACACCTTC. Protein product: CASSSPGGGAFTSNYGYTF.

This clonotype was counted ten times or more. V gene TRBV27 combines with J gene TRBJ2-4; D unresolved. With 6 bases removed from V and 3 bases from J, the gap between germline ends came to 6 bases. The germline V gene has CDR1 MNHEY and CDR2 SMNVEV (reference sequence). The CDR3 is made up of 12 amino acids. The CDR3 sequence: CASRGIKNIQYF. Written as DNA, the CDR3 is TGTGCCAGCAGGGGGATCAAAAACATTCAGTACTTC.

J is TRBJ1-2 and V is TRBV27, with a possible D match to TRBD1 (5 bases). Germline assignment: CDR1 MNHEY and CDR2 SMNVEV (reference sequence). The CDR3 runs 13 residues. Trimming left V 4 bases short and J 7 bases short, with 13 bases between. CDR3 bases: TGTGCCAGCAGTTGGGAGGGGAAGATTGGCTACACCTTC. Translated, it gives CASSWEGKIGYTF.

A note on this clonotype: A junction boundary mismatches the germline segment, possibly from a read error. The genes are TRBV4-1 and TRBJ1-2, with D perhaps matching TRBD1 (5 bases). This CDR3 contains 15 residues. CDR1 is MGHRA, CDR2 YSYEKL, per germline. For the CDR3, the DNA is TGCGCCAGCGGCCAAGATCCCCAGGGAGACTATGGCTACACCTTC. Translating it yields CASGQDPQGDYGYTF.

V gene TRBV7-2 combines with J gene TRBJ2-1; D gene ambiguous. CDR3 length: 16 amino acids. Germline CDR1 and CDR2: SGHTA and FQGNSA. Trimming removed 7 bases from V and 10 bases from J, with 26 bases in between. CDR3 in amino acids: CASNRLGFSANGEQFF. The CDR3 nucleotides are TGTGCCAGCAACAGATTGGGATTCAGCGCCAATGGGGAGCAGTTCTTC.

The gene calls are TRBV4-1 and TRBJ2-1; TRBD2 matches 16 bases. The V segment lost 4 bases and the J segment 7 bases; nucleotides outside the gene matches: 13. Per the germline V gene, CDR1 is MGHRA and CDR2 is YSYEKL. The CDR3 covers 19 residues. The CDR3 bases are TGCGCCAGCAGCCCTCCGGGACTAGCGGGAGGGAGCCCGAGGAATGAGCAGTTCTTC. It encodes CASSPPGLAGGSPRNEQFF.

The rearrangement links TRBV20-1 to TRBJ2-3; tentative D call: TRBD2 (5 bases). This CDR3 contains 14 residues. The ends were cut back, 5 bases at V and 0 bases at J, with 12 bases in the middle. Germline CDR1 is DFQATT and CDR2 is SNEGSKA (reference sequence). CDR3 sequence (DNA): TGCAGTGCTGGTACACTAGGCAGCACAGATACGCAGTATTTT. This sequence encodes CSAGTLGSTDTQYF.

The chain uses TRBV11-2 and TRBJ2-7; D ambiguous. Near its end, the DNA agrees better with TRBJ2-5, so the J call may be wrong. Germline V CDR1 and CDR2: SGHAT, FQNNGV. CDR3 length: 15 residues. CDR3 sequence reads: CASSPSDFGGETQYF. Here the CDR3 DNA reads TGTGCCAGCAGCCCGTCGGATTTCGGTGGCGAGACCCAGTACTTC.

The chain carries TRBV12-3 or TRBV12-4 and TRBJ2-3; 9 positions match TRBD2. This CDR3 has 15 amino acids. V gave up 5 bases and J gave up 3 bases; unmatched junction bases: 6. CDR3 sequence reads: CASSPPSGTTDTQYF. CDR3 nucleotides: TGTGCCAGCAGTCCCCCTAGCGGGACAACAGATACGCAGTATTTT.

The rearrangement links TRBV6-5 to TRBJ2-5; 7 nucleotides agree with TRBD2. The CDR3 contains 16 residues. CDR1 MNHEY and CDR2 SVGAGI come from the germline V gene. The ends lost 2 bases at V and 3 bases at J; junction bases unmatched: 9. CDR3 in amino acids: CASSYTRDYNKETQYF. CDR3 coding DNA: TGTGCCAGCAGTTACACCCGGGACTATAACAAAGAGACCCAGTACTTC.

The V gene is TRBV10-3, the J gene TRBJ1-2; 7 bases align to TRBD1. Germline V gene lookup returns CDR1 ENHRY and CDR2 SYGVKD. The ends lost 3 bases at V and 4 bases at J; junction bases unmatched: 2. There are 13 residues in the CDR3. The DNA of the CDR3 is TGTGCCATCAGTGACAGGGGGGGCTATGGCTACACCTTC. It specifies CAISDRGGYGYTF.

This clonotype occurred a few times. The chain links TRBV7-2 to TRBJ1-4; D call uncertain. The germline V and J ends were trimmed by 2 bases and 7 bases, with 14 bases remaining between them. CDR1 SGHTA and CDR2 FQGNSA come from the germline V gene. The CDR3 loop spans 15 amino acids. CDR3: CASSLIGGKGEKLFF. The CDR3 nucleotides read TGTGCCAGCAGCTTAATTGGCGGCAAGGGTGAAAAACTGTTTTTT.

The rearrangement uses TRBV3-1 and TRBJ2-7, with TRBD1 as a possible D gene (5 bases). V dropped 2 bases and J dropped 3 bases, with 17 bases sitting between them. CDR1 and CDR2 (germline): LGHDT, YNNKEL (reference sequence). This CDR3 has 16 residues. DNA of the CDR3: TGTGCCAGCAGCCAATATCCCAGGGTTCCGGGCTACGAGCAGTACTTC. As protein: CASSQYPRVPGYEQYF.

The chain's CDR3 is CATSRLNPAGELFF. In nucleotides, the CDR3 is TGTGCCACCAGTCGACTGAACCCAGCCGGGGAGCTGTTTTTT. V gene TRBV24-1 combines with J gene TRBJ2-2; D gene unclear. In germline, CDR1 is KGHDR, CDR2 SFDVKD. The V end was cut by 6 bases, the J end by 6 bases, with 13 bases between. The CDR3 consists of 14 residues.

The gene calls are TRBV6-1 and TRBJ2-1; 7 positions agree with TRBD2. The germline gives CDR1 MNHNS, CDR2 SASEGT. CDR3 length: 13 residues. Trimming removed 0 bases from V and 12 bases from J; junction bases left unmatched: 5. CDR3 bases: TGTGCCAGCAGTGAAGCGCATGGGACTATGCAGTTCTTC. Protein product: CASSEAHGTMQFF.

This clonotype has more than one count but fewer than ten. The gene calls are TRBV20-1 and TRBJ2-1; 7 bases map to TRBD2. The CDR3 runs to 14 residues. CDR1 and CDR2 from the germline V gene are DFQATT and SNEGSKA (reference sequence). Trimming took 3 bases from V and 12 from J; bases not matched to a gene: 14. This chain's CDR3 is CSARGLAVLYGQFF. As DNA, the CDR3 is TGCAGTGCTAGGGGCCTAGCGGTACTTTATGGGCAGTTCTTC.

This clonotype showed up just a few times. The gene calls are TRBV3-1 and TRBJ2-5; D is uncertain. Germline CDR1 LGHDT, CDR2 YNNKEL (reference sequence). Trimming removed 3 bases at V and 5 bases at J, with 13 bases between. The CDR3 contains 14 residues. Written as DNA, the CDR3 is TGTGCCAGCAGCCATTCCACAGAGAGCGAGACCCAGTACTTC. Its protein product is CASSHSTESETQYF.

The chain couples TRBV12-3 or TRBV12-4 to TRBJ1-6; 7 bases align to TRBD1. The CDR3 loop spans 15 amino acids. V shed 4 bases and J 9 bases; nucleotides not matched to a gene: 9. The CDR3 sequence: CASSSGGAGASPLHF. CDR3 sequence (DNA): TGTGCCAGCAGTTCAGGGGGGGCCGGGGCTTCACCCCTCCACTTT.

This chain links TRBV5-1 with TRBJ2-3, with D perhaps matching TRBD1 (6 bases). This CDR3 spans 15 amino acids. Trimming removed 0 bases from V and 2 bases from J, with 10 bases in between. Germline CDR1 is SGHRS and CDR2 is YFSETQ. The CDR3 bases are TGCGCCAGCAGCTTGGAGGGGGAAATCACAGATACGCAGTATTTT. Translation gives CASSLEGEITDTQYF.

In nucleotides, the CDR3 is TGTGCCAGCACCTCCCCTCAATGGGGTGGTACAGATACGCAGTATTTT. It is translated as CASTSPQWGGTDTQYF. The chain carries TRBV6-6 and TRBJ2-3; no clear D. V lost 7 bases to trimming and J lost 3 bases, with 20 bases between them. This CDR3 region has 16 residues. The germline gives CDR1 MNHNY, CDR2 SVGAGI (reference sequence).

The chain has TRBV24-1 and TRBJ2-1; 11 nucleotides line up with TRBD1. V shed 5 bases and J 5 bases; nucleotides not matched to a gene: 4. Germline CDR1 and CDR2: KGHDR and SFDVKD. This CDR3 has 15 residues. CDR3 in DNA: TGTGCCACCAGTGGGGGACAGGGGGGACACAATGAGCAGTTCTTC. It translates to CATSGGQGGHNEQFF.

This clonotype was counted only a few times. The rearrangement links TRBV29-1 to TRBJ2-1, with D tentatively TRBD2 (6 bases). Per the germline V gene, CDR1 is SQVTM and CDR2 is ANQGSEA. This CDR3 region has 12 residues. V was pared by 6 bases and J by 6 bases, with 12 bases between. The CDR3 here is CSVVREINEQFF. CDR3 nucleotides: TGCAGCGTGGTCCGGGAGATCAATGAGCAGTTCTTC.

The chain uses TRBV4-2 and TRBJ1-4, with D possibly TRBD1 on 5 matching bases. The ends were cut back, 1 base at V and 5 bases at J, with 8 bases in the middle. The CDR3 spans 14 residues. Germline V gene sequence: CDR1 LGHNA, CDR2 YNFKEQ. In DNA form, the CDR3 reads TGTGCCAGCAGCCAAGTGGGGGAGAATGAAAAACTGTTTTTT. This codes for CASSQVGENEKLFF.

Details on this clonotype: A read error may account for a junction end that differs from germline. V is TRBV12-3 or TRBV12-4 and J is TRBJ2-1; 8 bases agree with TRBD2. This CDR3 has 15 amino acids. The CDR3 sequence is CTSSLRGAPYNEQFF. CDR3 nucleotides: TGTACCAGCAGTTTGCGGGGGGCTCCCTACAATGAGCAGTTCTTC.

The chain carries TRBV20-1 and TRBJ2-7; D gene ambiguous. CDR3 size: 12 residues. Trimming removed 5 bases at V and 3 bases at J, with 11 bases between. CDR1 and CDR2 (germline): DFQATT, SNEGSKA (reference sequence). The CDR3 loop reads CSAPKGNYEQYF. The CDR3 DNA reads as TGCAGTGCTCCTAAGGGCAACTACGAGCAGTACTTC.